Included here is one T cell receptor (beta chain) sequence, with context. The antigen is undetermined. The data were taken from a study of cytotoxic CD8 clonotypes in ibrutinib-treated CLL. Across the whole study: After a median of about six years, roughly 14 patients stayed remitted and 12 progressed; responses had been partial in about 24 and complete in 2.

General study points: Public clonotypes were rare and shrank or held steady on treatment. Clonality went up at the time of ibrutinib response, stayed stable in sustained remission, and later dropped back toward its baseline level at progression.

T cells were sequenced at a targeted depth of 1 in 200,000 to 1 in 1 million. The assay was immunoSEQ multiplex PCR, and TCRdb's table has in-frame clones only and misses some. The sample records 250,000 to 350,000 clones, more than 70% being singletons. Sequenced here: PBMCs, sampled at disease progression, from a patient treated with ibrutinib. This sequence originates from a human donor with chronic lymphocytic leukemia.

Here the CDR3 DNA reads TGTGCCAGCAGTTTAGGGGGGCTCAACGAGCAGTACTTC. Encoded protein: CASSLGGLNEQYF. This chain connects TRBV25-1 to TRBJ2-7; tentatively, D is TRBD1 or TRBD2 (6 bases each). Germline CDR1 is MGHDK and CDR2 is SYGVNS. With 5 bases removed from V and 5 bases from J, the gap between germline ends came to 13 bases. The CDR3 runs to 13 residues.